The 18 T cell receptor beta chains given below trace back to one sample, sequenced in a study of PD-1 blockade in classical Hodgkin lymphoma. Sequencing was performed with immunoSEQ multiplex PCR; in TCRdb, only in-frame clones are kept and a portion is missing. The sample lists fewer than 65,000 clones, 90% occurring once. There was relapse after autologous stem cell transplantation in every patient, and there was variation in brentuximab vedotin exposure. Sequenced here: peripheral blood mononuclear cells (PBMCs), sampled at baseline. The receptors were sampled from a human donor with classical Hodgkin lymphoma.

This chain uses TRBV7-7 with TRBJ2-2; 10 bases are shared with TRBD2. The CDR3 extends over 16 amino acids. V gave up 11 bases and J gave up 7 bases; unmatched junction bases: 16. Germline loops: CDR1 SSHAT, CDR2 FNYEAQ (reference sequence). The CDR3 region has the DNA TGTGCCGCGACCCGGGGGCTAGCGGGAGAGGACGGGGAGCTGTTTTTT. Its translation: CAATRGLAGEDGELFF.

The chain couples TRBV13 to TRBJ1-1; D is ambiguous. The CDR3 is made up of 13 amino acids. V gave up 7 bases and J gave up 1 base, with 10 bases separating them. Germline CDR1 is PRHDT and CDR2 is FYEKMQ (reference sequence). The CDR3 DNA sequence: TGTGCCAGCACCCGACGGCCGAACACTGAAGCTTTCTTT. This encodes CASTRRPNTEAFF.

The V and J genes are TRBV27 and TRBJ2-5, with a possible D match to TRBD2 (5 bases). The length of the CDR3 is 15 residues. CDR1 is MNHEY and CDR2 is SMNVEV in the germline V gene (reference sequence). The V and J ends lost 5 bases and 0 bases respectively, with 13 bases between them. As DNA, the CDR3 is TGTGCCAGCAGTCCAGCGGCGTTACACCAAGAGACCCAGTACTTC. Encoded protein: CASSPAALHQETQYF.

The chain carries TRBV18 and TRBJ1-5; D is possibly TRBD1 (5 bases). Germline CDR1 reads KGHSH; CDR2 reads LQKENI. This CDR3 comprises 12 residues. V gave up 5 bases and J gave up 5 bases, with 7 bases separating them. The CDR3 is CASSKGDQPQHF. The CDR3 region has the DNA TGTGCCAGCTCAAAAGGGGATCAGCCCCAGCATTTT.

This chain links TRBV4-2 with TRBJ2-7, with D uncertain. This CDR3 has 14 residues. Trimming pared 4 bases from V and 4 bases from J, leaving 14 bases between. Looked up from germline, CDR1 is LGHNA and CDR2 is YNFKEQ. For the CDR3, the DNA is TGTGCCAGCAGCCCGGACCCGGCCCCGTACGAGCAGTACTTC. Translation gives CASSPDPAPYEQYF.

The chain carries TRBV28 and TRBJ1-6; D is ambiguous. Germline V lookup: CDR1 MDHEN, CDR2 SYDVKM. CDR3 length: 14 residues. V was shortened by 6 bases and J by 9 bases, with 15 bases between the two germline ends. CDR3 in DNA: TGTGCCAGCAGACATCGTCGGTCGGGTTCACCCCTCCACTTT. Translated, it gives CASRHRRSGSPLHF.

The gene calls are TRBV5-1 and TRBJ1-4, with 9 bases fitting TRBD1. The V segment lost 3 bases and the J segment 9 bases; nucleotides outside the gene matches: 12. CDR1 is SGHRS, CDR2 YFSETQ, per germline. This CDR3 is built from 16 residues. Written as DNA, the CDR3 is TGCGCCAGCAGCTCCCGGGGACAGGGTTTAGGCAAAAAACTGTTTTTT. Its translation is CASSSRGQGLGKKLFF.

In regard to this clone: A read error may produce the germline difference seen at one junction end. The rearrangement links TRBV28 to TRBJ1-6; 8 bases are shared with TRBD1. CDR1 and CDR2 from the germline V gene are MDHEN and SYDVKM. This CDR3 spans 11 amino acids. In DNA, the CDR3 is TGTGCCACCCAGAACCGGGACAGGCTTCTCTTT. As protein: CATQNRDRLLF.

For the CDR3, the DNA is TGTGCGCCCACCCCTTGGTACGAGCAGTACTTC. It yields the protein CAPTPWYEQYF. The chain links TRBV30 to TRBJ2-7; unclear D gene. Per the germline V gene, CDR1 is GTSNPN and CDR2 is SVGIG (reference sequence). This CDR3 contains 11 residues.

V and J are TRBV19 and TRBJ1-1, with TRBD1 identical over 7 bases. Germline V lookup: CDR1 LNHDA, CDR2 SQIVND (reference sequence). The junction had 6 bases not matched to a gene; V was cut back by 5 bases and J by 9 bases. The CDR3 extends over 12 amino acids. CDR3 DNA: TGTGCCAGTAGTTTGTCAGGGGGACAAGCTTTCTTT. Residues: CASSLSGGQAFF.

The gene calls are TRBV9 and TRBJ2-2; 7 nucleotides align to TRBD1. With 0 bases clipped from V and 4 bases from J, the junction kept 9 bases outside the gene matches. The CDR3 sequence is 17 residues long. Germline V gives CDR1 SGDLS, CDR2 YYNGEE. The CDR3 loop reads CASSVEEIGGLTGELFF. The CDR3 DNA is TGTGCCAGCAGCGTAGAGGAAATAGGGGGCCTCACCGGGGAGCTGTTTTTT.

A single count supports this clone. This sequence joins TRBV11-3 and TRBJ2-5; 12 nucleotides align to TRBD2. The germline V gene has CDR1 SGHNT and CDR2 YENEEA. V lost 5 bases and J lost 4; bases outside the gene matches: 5. This CDR3 has 15 amino acids. The CDR3 region has the DNA TGTGCCAGCAGCAGCACTAGCGGGAGGCGAGAGACCCAGTACTTC. It encodes CASSSTSGRRETQYF.

This clone was detected only once. This rearrangement joins TRBV4-2 to TRBJ2-1; D gene uncertain. This CDR3 is built from 11 residues. Trimming shortened V by 2 bases and J by 5 bases, and 1 base separated the two germline ends. The germline V gene encodes CDR1 LGHNA and CDR2 YNFKEQ. In DNA form, the CDR3 reads TGTGCCAGCAGCCAAAACAATGAGCAGTTCTTC. Protein product: CASSQNNEQFF.

The chain employs TRBV2 and TRBJ2-5, with a weak D call TRBD2 (6 bases). Trimming shortened V by 5 bases and J by 4 bases, and 8 bases separated the two germline ends. This CDR3 comprises 12 residues. Germline CDR1 reads SNHLY; CDR2 reads FYNNEI. The CDR3 spells CASSTSRETQYF. The CDR3 DNA follows: TGTGCCAGCAGTACTAGCAGAGAGACCCAGTACTTC.

The chain employs TRBV15 and TRBJ2-1, with D unclear. Germline loops: CDR1 LNHNV, CDR2 YYDKDF (reference sequence). The CDR3 totals 14 residues. Trimming cost V 3 bases and J 4 bases, with 10 bases left between them. The CDR3 spells CATSSGVEYNEQFF. In DNA, the CDR3 is TGTGCCACCAGCAGTGGAGTAGAGTACAATGAGCAGTTCTTC.

Concerning this clone itself: Compared with germline, one end of the junction differs, possibly owing to a read error. The V gene is TRBV6-6, the J gene TRBJ2-2, with D perhaps TRBD2 (5 bases). Germline lookup yields CDR1 MNHNY and CDR2 SVGAGI (reference sequence). The CDR3 extends over 12 amino acids. DNA of the CDR3: TGCGCTGTGGGAGTTTTCACCGGGGAGCTGTTTTTT. Translating it yields CAVGVFTGELFF.

The chain couples TRBV2 to TRBJ1-1; the D is unclear. Trimming shortened V by 5 bases and J by 6 bases, and 10 bases separated the two germline ends. The germline V gene has CDR1 SNHLY and CDR2 FYNNEI. The CDR3 is 12 residues long. Here the CDR3 reads CASSSGMAEAFF. The CDR3 DNA sequence: TGTGCCAGCAGTTCGGGGATGGCTGAAGCTTTCTTT.

The chain recombines TRBV18 with TRBJ2-5; D call uncertain. CDR3 length equals 13 residues. Germline V lookup: CDR1 KGHSH, CDR2 LQKENI. Trimming took 5 bases from V and 2 from J, leaving 9 bases between them. Here the CDR3 reads CASSGSRQETQYF. The DNA of the CDR3 is TGTGCCAGCTCAGGGTCCAGGCAAGAGACCCAGTACTTC. Full variable domain (remainder filled in from reference TRBV18 and TRBJ2-5): NAGVMQNPRHLVRRRGQEARLRCSPMKGHSHVYWYRQLPEEGLKFMVYLQKENIIDESGMPKERFSAEFPKEGPSILRIQQVVRGDSAAYFCASSGSRQETQYFGPGTRLLVL.